The 27 T cell receptor beta chains given below trace back to one sample, sequenced in a study of response to subunit inactivated influenza vaccine. TCRdb called the RT-PCR reads again in MiXCR, with one record for every CDR3 protein. The sample has about 570,000 distinct CDR3 sequences; around 11% are singletons. This sample also appeared in a second study, on T cells expressing NK-cell markers. That paper notes: The TCR beta cDNA came from 5'RACE template switching with UMIs.

Here the sequenced sample was PBMCs from blood, taken on the day of vaccination. Receptors originate from a man aged 50 or older who received an inactivated influenza vaccine.

The chain has TRBV28 and TRBJ2-7; D tentatively fits TRBD1 or TRBD2 (5 bases each). Germline-derived CDR1 and CDR2 are MDHEN and SYDVKM. The CDR3 runs 12 residues. V dropped 6 bases and J dropped 6 bases, with 12 bases sitting between them. The CDR3 protein is CASRSPGREQYF. DNA of the CDR3: TGTGCCAGCAGATCCCCGGGGCGCGAGCAGTACTTC.

This clonotype has ten or more counts. This CDR3 is CASSLSVAGTDTQYF. For the CDR3, the DNA is TGTGCCAGCAGTTTATCTGTGGCGGGCACAGATACGCAGTATTTT. This sequence joins TRBV27 and TRBJ2-3, with D unclear. Trimming shortened V by 0 bases and J by 1 base, and 8 bases separated the two germline ends. Germline CDR1 and CDR2: MNHEY and SMNVEV (reference sequence). The CDR3 has 15 amino acids.

This clonotype was seen ten or more times. The chain couples TRBV12-3 or TRBV12-4 to TRBJ2-6; no clear D gene. This CDR3 is 13 amino acids long. V gave up 8 bases and J gave up 1 base, with 6 bases separating them. The CDR3 bases are TGTGCCAGCCGACTTTCTGGGGCCAACGTCCTGACTTTC. It encodes CASRLSGANVLTF.

The table lists this clonotype with many counts. The rearrangement uses TRBV6-1 and TRBJ1-1, with D unclear. The ends were cut back, 6 bases at V and 0 bases at J, with 8 bases in the middle. The CDR3 runs 13 residues. In germline, CDR1 is MNHNS, CDR2 SASEGT. The CDR3: CASRRPMNTEAFF. The CDR3 region has the DNA TGTGCCAGCAGAAGACCAATGAACACTGAAGCTTTCTTT.

This clonotype was found a few times. The CDR3 is CASSLGSNQETQYF. In DNA, the CDR3 is TGTGCCAGCAGCTTAGGCAGTAACCAAGAGACCCAGTACTTC. V usage is TRBV7-9 and J usage is TRBJ2-5; D is unclear. The CDR3 is made up of 14 amino acids. The V gene lost 1 base and the J gene lost 0 bases, with 6 bases spanning the gap. Germline lookup yields CDR1 SEHNR and CDR2 FQNEAQ (reference sequence).

This clonotype was seen more than once but under ten times. The chain is built from TRBV6-1 and TRBJ1-3; 7 positions agree with TRBD1. The CDR3 is made up of 14 amino acids. V shed 7 bases and J 3 bases; nucleotides not matched to a gene: 6. Germline CDR1 is MNHNS and CDR2 is SASEGT. In nucleotides, the CDR3 is TGTGCCAGCAATGGAGGACAGGTTGGAAACACCATATATTTT. Encoded protein: CASNGGQVGNTIYF.

V usage is TRBV30 and J usage is TRBJ1-2; TRBD1 agrees at 7 bases. V trimming: 0 bases; J trimming: 3 bases; junction bases outside the gene matches: 7. Germline CDR1 and CDR2: GTSNPN and SVGIG (reference sequence). The length of the CDR3 is 15 residues. CDR3 nucleotide sequence: TGTGCCTGGAGTGTAAGGCCGACAGGGTACTATGGCTACACCTTC. As protein: CAWSVRPTGYYGYTF. The entire variable domain, with the rest obtained from reference TRBV30 and TRBJ1-2, is as follows: SQTIHQWPATLVQPVGSPLSLECTVEGTSNPNLYWYRQAAGRGLQLLFYSVGIGQISSEVPQNLSASRPQDRQFILSSKKLLLSDSGFYLCAWSVRPTGYYGYTFGSGTRLTVV.

This rearrangement joins TRBV5-6 to TRBJ1-4; no reliable D call. V was pared by 5 bases and J by 3 bases, with 14 bases between. This CDR3 has 15 amino acids. CDR1 is SGHDT and CDR2 is YYEEEE in the germline V gene. CDR3 loop: CASSARSRANEKLFF. The DNA of the CDR3 is TGTGCCAGCAGTGCCAGGAGTAGGGCTAATGAAAAACTGTTTTTT.

This clonotype was observed many times. The gene calls are TRBV9 and TRBJ2-3; D ambiguous. This CDR3 has 13 residues. Germline V CDR1 and CDR2: SGDLS, YYNGEE. Trimming took off 3 bases at V and 2 bases at J, with 7 bases between the two ends. CDR3 region: CASSDSVTDTQYF. CDR3 nucleotides: TGTGCCAGCAGCGACTCCGTCACAGATACGCAGTATTTT.

This clonotype was counted only a few times. Being one base from a much bigger clone, this may be a read error. The chain is built from TRBV4-1 and TRBJ1-3; no firm D call. Germline-derived CDR1 and CDR2 are MGHRA and YSYEKL. The CDR3 loop spans 12 amino acids. This CDR3 reads CASSQAGNIIYF. In DNA, the CDR3 is TGCGCCAGCAGCCAAGCTGGAAACATCATATATTTT.

This clonotype was observed a few times. The rearrangement uses TRBV28 and TRBJ1-1, with D possibly being TRBD1 (5 bases). The germline V gene has CDR1 MDHEN and CDR2 SYDVKM. Trimming took off 4 bases at V and 8 bases at J, with 26 bases between the two ends. The CDR3 contains 17 residues. The CDR3 reads CASSYLWGAARGSEAFF. CDR3 DNA: TGTGCCAGCAGTTATTTATGGGGTGCGGCTCGGGGGTCAGAAGCTTTCTTT.

This clonotype was detected only once. V usage is TRBV9 and J usage is TRBJ1-3; 10 bases are a match to TRBD1. V shed 0 bases, J shed 4 bases, and the junction held 4 bases outside the gene matches. The CDR3 is 16 residues long. In germline, CDR1 is SGDLS, CDR2 YYNGEE. CDR3 in amino acids: CASSVEGQGSGNTIYF. CDR3 in DNA: TGTGCCAGCAGCGTAGAGGGACAGGGGAGCGGAAACACCATATATTTT.

The chain links TRBV5-1 to TRBJ2-5, with D maybe TRBD2 (5 bases). This CDR3 has 14 residues. The V and J ends lost 4 bases and 1 base respectively, with 11 bases between them. The germline CDR1 and CDR2 sequences are SGHRS and YFSETQ. The CDR3 sequence: CASSLQTIQETQYF. The CDR3 region has the DNA TGCGCCAGCAGCCTCCAGACTATCCAAGAGACCCAGTACTTC.

The sample holds a few counts of this clonotype. The rearrangement uses TRBV20-1 and TRBJ2-1; 11 bases line up with TRBD2. Looked up from germline, CDR1 is DFQATT and CDR2 is SNEGSKA (reference sequence). Unmatched junction bases numbered 10, after V lost 2 bases and J lost 7 bases. The CDR3 totals 16 residues. Here the CDR3 DNA reads TGCAGTGCTAGACGAGTAGCGGGAGGGCCTCGAAATGAGCAGTTCTTC. This encodes CSARRVAGGPRNEQFF.

This clonotype was recorded a few times. The rearrangement links TRBV28 to TRBJ1-5, with D possibly matching TRBD1 (5 bases). The CDR3 totals 13 residues. Trimming left V 6 bases short and J 2 bases short, with 8 bases between. Germline values: CDR1 MDHEN, CDR2 SYDVKM. CDR3 region: CASRKQGNQPQHF. The CDR3 DNA reads as TGTGCCAGCAGGAAACAGGGCAATCAGCCCCAGCATTTT.

At least ten counts were recorded for this clonotype. The chain is built from TRBV7-2 and TRBJ2-7; a weak D match, TRBD1 (5 bases). CDR1 is SGHTA, CDR2 FQGNSA, per germline. CDR3 length equals 15 residues. V was clipped by 1 base and J by 0 bases, with 10 bases between them. The CDR3 sequence: CASSLGGSSSYEQYF. As DNA, the CDR3 is TGTGCCAGCAGCTTAGGGGGCAGTAGCTCCTACGAGCAGTACTTC.

This rearrangement joins TRBV18 to TRBJ2-2; D unresolved. Germline V gene lookup returns CDR1 KGHSH and CDR2 LQKENI. This CDR3 has 14 residues. The germline V and J ends were trimmed by 3 bases and 0 bases, with 5 bases remaining between them. The CDR3 region is CASSPNSNTGELFF. The DNA for the CDR3 is TGTGCCAGCTCACCCAATTCGAACACCGGGGAGCTGTTTTTT.

The chain links TRBV13 to TRBJ2-1; 10 bases are shared with TRBD1. Trimming at V came to 0 bases and at J to 5 bases, leaving 4 bases not matched to a gene. This CDR3 has 16 residues. The germline CDR1 and CDR2 sequences are PRHDT and FYEKMQ (reference sequence). CDR3 in DNA: TGTGCCAGCAGCTTAGGCCTCGGGACAGGGGACAATGAGCAGTTCTTC. Its protein is CASSLGLGTGDNEQFF.

This clonotype was counted once. The chain couples TRBV20-1 to TRBJ1-1; D may be TRBD1 (5 bases). The CDR3 is 13 amino acids. Trimming took off 7 bases at V and 1 base at J, with 13 bases between the two ends. Germline CDR1 reads DFQATT; CDR2 reads SNEGSKA (reference sequence). CDR3 loop: CSGRGRRNTEAFF. DNA of the CDR3: TGCAGTGGGCGGGGACGGAGGAACACTGAAGCTTTCTTT.

The J gene is TRBJ1-2, the V gene TRBV20-1, with 8 bases identical to TRBD1. J gave up 8 bases and V 6 bases, and 11 bases lay outside the gene matches. Germline CDR1 is DFQATT and CDR2 is SNEGSKA (reference sequence). CDR3 length equals 13 residues. The CDR3: CSADDFGQGGYTF. For the CDR3, the DNA is TGCAGTGCCGATGATTTCGGACAGGGAGGCTACACCTTC.

The V and J genes are TRBV29-1 and TRBJ2-4; no definite D call. The CDR3 consists of 16 residues. The ends were cut back, 3 bases at V and 0 bases at J, with 15 bases in the middle. Germline CDR1 and CDR2: SQVTM and ANQGSEA. The CDR3 bases are TGCAGCGTTGATGCCGGGCCGGAACTAGCCAAAAACATTCAGTACTTC. Protein: CSVDAGPELAKNIQYF.

The table lists this clonotype with a count of one. The chain uses TRBV7-9 and TRBJ2-1, with 8 positions matching TRBD1. The CDR3 length is 15 residues. Unmatched junction bases numbered 7, after V lost 5 bases and J lost 4 bases. CDR1 SEHNR and CDR2 FQNEAQ come from the germline V gene (reference sequence). The CDR3 loop is CASSIPGQVYNEQFF. The CDR3 DNA reads TGTGCCAGCAGCATACCGGGACAGGTGTACAATGAGCAGTTCTTC.

The rearrangement links TRBV4-3 to TRBJ2-5, with 8 bases that match TRBD1. With V trimmed by 2 bases and J by 5 bases, 7 bases remained unmatched. This CDR3 contains 15 residues. Germline-derived CDR1 and CDR2 are LGHNA and YSLEER. The CDR3 coding sequence is TGCGCCAGCAGCCAATCCCCAGGGGGCTGGGAGACCCAGTACTTC. It codes for CASSQSPGGWETQYF.

This clonotype has a count of ten or more. The CDR3 nucleotides read TGTGCCAGCAGTTACGGTCAGGGGCCGCGTGAAGAGACCCAGTACTTC. This codes for CASSYGQGPREETQYF. The chain joins TRBV6-5 to TRBJ2-5, with a weak D call TRBD1 (6 bases). The CDR3 is 16 amino acids. CDR1 is MNHEY and CDR2 is SVGAGI in the germline V gene. The V and J ends lost 2 bases and 3 bases respectively, with 16 bases between them.

This clonotype was recorded at least ten times. The junction shows a germline mismatch at one end, possibly a read error. The chain has TRBV5-1 and TRBJ2-7, with 14 bases aligning to TRBD2. CDR1 is SGHRS, CDR2 YFSETQ, per germline. The CDR3 runs 15 residues. The CDR3 is CASSAGTSGSYEQYF. The CDR3 bases are TGTGCCAGCAGCGCCGGGACTAGCGGGAGTTACGAGCAGTACTTC.

J is TRBJ2-3 and V is TRBV28; TRBD2 agrees at 13 bases. This CDR3 comprises 16 residues. V was pared by 5 bases and J by 8 bases, with 10 bases of the junction left unmatched. Germline V gene sequence: CDR1 MDHEN, CDR2 SYDVKM. CDR3 nucleotide sequence: TGTGCCAGCAGTCACGCTACTAGCGGGAGGGCGGGTACGCAGTATTTT. It specifies CASSHATSGRAGTQYF.

This clonotype has a handful of counts. This rearrangement joins TRBV20-1 to TRBJ1-2; 7 positions match TRBD1. Trimming took 7 bases from V and 9 from J; bases not matched to a gene: 8. The CDR3 has 11 amino acids. The V gene's germline CDR1 is DFQATT and CDR2 SNEGSKA (reference sequence). The CDR3 DNA follows: TGCAGTGGGAACAGGGGTGTAAGCTACACCTTC. The encoded protein is CSGNRGVSYTF.